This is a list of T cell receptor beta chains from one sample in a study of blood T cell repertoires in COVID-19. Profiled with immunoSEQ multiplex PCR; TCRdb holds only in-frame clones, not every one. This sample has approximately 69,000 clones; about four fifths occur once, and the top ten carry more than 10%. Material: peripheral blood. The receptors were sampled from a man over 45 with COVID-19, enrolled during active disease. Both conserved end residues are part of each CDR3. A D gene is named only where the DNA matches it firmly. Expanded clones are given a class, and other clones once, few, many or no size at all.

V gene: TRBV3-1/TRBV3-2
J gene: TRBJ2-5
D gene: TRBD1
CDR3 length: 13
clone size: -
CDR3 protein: CASSSQTGGAKYF
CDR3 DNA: TGTGCCAGCAGCTCCCAGACAGGGGGCGCGAAGTACTTC

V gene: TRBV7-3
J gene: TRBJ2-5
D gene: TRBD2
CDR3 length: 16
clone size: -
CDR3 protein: CASSLSASGGPETQYF
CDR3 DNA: TGTGCCAGCAGCTTATCGGCTAGCGGGGGCCCAGAGACCCAGTACTTC

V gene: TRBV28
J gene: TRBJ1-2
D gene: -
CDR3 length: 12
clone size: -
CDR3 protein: CASREGDYGYTF
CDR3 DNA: TGTGCCAGCAGGGAGGGAGACTATGGCTACACCTTC

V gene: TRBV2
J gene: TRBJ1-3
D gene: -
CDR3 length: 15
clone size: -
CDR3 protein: CASRYGRGPGNTIYF
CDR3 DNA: TGTGCCAGCAGATACGGTCGAGGCCCTGGAAACACCATATATTTT

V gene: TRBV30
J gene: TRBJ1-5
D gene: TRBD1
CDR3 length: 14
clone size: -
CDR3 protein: CAWGQGAGNQPQHF
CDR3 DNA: TGTGCCTGGGGACAGGGGGCTGGCAATCAGCCCCAGCATTTT

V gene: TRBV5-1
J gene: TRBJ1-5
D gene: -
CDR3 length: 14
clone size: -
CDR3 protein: CASSFYPSDQPQHF
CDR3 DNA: TGCGCCAGCAGCTTCTACCCGTCGGATCAGCCCCAGCATTTT

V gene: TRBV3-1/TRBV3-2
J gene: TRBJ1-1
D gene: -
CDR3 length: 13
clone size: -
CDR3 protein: CASSGGLGAEAFF
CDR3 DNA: TGTGCCAGCAGCGGCGGACTAGGCGCTGAAGCTTTCTTT

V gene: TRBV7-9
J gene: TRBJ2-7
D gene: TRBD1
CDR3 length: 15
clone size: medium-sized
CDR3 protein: CASSPPTGQPLEQYF
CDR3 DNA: TGTGCCAGCAGCCCCCCGACGGGACAGCCCTTGGAGCAGTACTTC

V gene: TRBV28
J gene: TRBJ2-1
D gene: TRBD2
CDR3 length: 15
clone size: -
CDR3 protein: CASRGTSGGANEQFF
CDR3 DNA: TGTGCCAGCAGAGGGACTAGCGGGGGGGCCAATGAGCAGTTCTTC

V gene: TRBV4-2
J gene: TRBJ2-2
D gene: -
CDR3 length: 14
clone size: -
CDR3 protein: CASSHGTGSGELFF
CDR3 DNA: TGTGCCAGCAGCCACGGAACAGGGTCCGGGGAGCTGTTTTTT

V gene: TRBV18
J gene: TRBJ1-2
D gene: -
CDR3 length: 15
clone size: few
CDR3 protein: CASSPGTGANYGYTF
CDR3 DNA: TGTGCCAGCTCACCCGGGACGGGAGCTAACTATGGCTACACCTTC

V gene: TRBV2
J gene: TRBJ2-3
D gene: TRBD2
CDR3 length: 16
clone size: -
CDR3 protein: CASSEGLAGVTDTQYF
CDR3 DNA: TGTGCCAGCAGTGAAGGTCTAGCGGGGGTCACAGATACGCAGTATTTT

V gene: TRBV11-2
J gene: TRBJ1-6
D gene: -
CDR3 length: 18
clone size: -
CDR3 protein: CASSPRRAGGSYNSPLHF
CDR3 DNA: TGTGCCAGCAGCCCGCGGAGGGCGGGGGGCTCCTATAATTCACCCCTCCACTTT

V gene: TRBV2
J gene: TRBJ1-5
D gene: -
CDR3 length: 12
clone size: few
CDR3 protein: CASSPGVLPQHF
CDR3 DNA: TGTGCCAGCAGTCCAGGGGTACTGCCCCAGCATTTT

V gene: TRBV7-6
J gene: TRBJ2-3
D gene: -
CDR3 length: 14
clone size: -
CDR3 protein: CASTTVGATDTQYF
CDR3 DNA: TGTGCCAGCACCACCGTGGGGGCCACAGATACGCAGTATTTT

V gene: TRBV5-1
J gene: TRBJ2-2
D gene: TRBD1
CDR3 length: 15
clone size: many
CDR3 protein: CASSLATGGTGELFF
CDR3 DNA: TGCGCCAGCAGCTTGGCCACAGGGGGTACCGGGGAGCTGTTTTTT

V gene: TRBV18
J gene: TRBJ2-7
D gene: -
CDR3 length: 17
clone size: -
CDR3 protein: CASSALPRGRNSYEQYF
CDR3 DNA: TGTGCCAGCTCAGCCTTGCCAAGGGGTAGAAACTCCTACGAGCAGTACTTC

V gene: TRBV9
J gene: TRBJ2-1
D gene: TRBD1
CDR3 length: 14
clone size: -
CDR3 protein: CASSVNRGVYEQFF
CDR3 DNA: TGTGCCAGCAGCGTAAACAGGGGGGTCTATGAGCAGTTCTTC

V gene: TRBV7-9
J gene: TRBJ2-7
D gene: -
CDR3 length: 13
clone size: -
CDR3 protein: CASSLGLLGEQYF
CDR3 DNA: TGTGCCAGCAGCTTAGGTCTTCTAGGCGAGCAGTACTTC

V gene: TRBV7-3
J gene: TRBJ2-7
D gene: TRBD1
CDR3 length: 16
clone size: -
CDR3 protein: CASSPPRTGATYEQYF
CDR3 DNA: TGTGCCAGCAGCCCACCTAGGACAGGGGCCACCTACGAGCAGTACTTC

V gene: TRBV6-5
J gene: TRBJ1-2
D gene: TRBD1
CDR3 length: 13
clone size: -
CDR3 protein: CASSRDREYGYTF
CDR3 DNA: TGTGCCAGCAGTAGGGACAGGGAGTATGGCTACACCTTC

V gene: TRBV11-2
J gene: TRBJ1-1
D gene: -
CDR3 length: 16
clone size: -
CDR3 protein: CASSLGQGRSNTEAFF
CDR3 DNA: TGTGCCAGCAGCTTAGGGCAGGGTAGGAGTAACACTGAAGCTTTCTTT

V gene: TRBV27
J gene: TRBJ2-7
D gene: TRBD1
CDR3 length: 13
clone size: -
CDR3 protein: CASSFSRGYEQYF
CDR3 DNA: TGTGCCAGCAGTTTTTCCAGGGGGTACGAGCAGTACTTC

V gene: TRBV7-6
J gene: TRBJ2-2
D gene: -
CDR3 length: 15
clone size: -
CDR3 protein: CASSLSGWGTGELFF
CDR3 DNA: TGTGCCAGCAGCTTATCGGGATGGGGCACCGGGGAGCTGTTTTTT

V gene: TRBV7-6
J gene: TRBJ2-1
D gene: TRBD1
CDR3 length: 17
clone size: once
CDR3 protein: CASSNILTGGNYNEQFF
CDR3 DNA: TGTGCCAGCAGCAATATCCTCACAGGGGGCAACTACAATGAGCAGTTCTTC

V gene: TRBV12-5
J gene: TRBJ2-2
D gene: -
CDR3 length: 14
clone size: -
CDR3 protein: CASGTGQRAGELFF
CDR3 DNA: TGTGCTAGTGGCACAGGACAGCGCGCCGGGGAGCTGTTTTTT

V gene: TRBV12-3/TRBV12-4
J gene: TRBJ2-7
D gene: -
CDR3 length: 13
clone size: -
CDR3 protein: CASSLGGADEQYF
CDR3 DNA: TGTGCCAGCAGTTTAGGCGGTGCGGACGAGCAGTACTTC

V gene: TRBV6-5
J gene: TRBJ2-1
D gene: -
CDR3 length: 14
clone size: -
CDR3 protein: CASSYSKQGNEQFF
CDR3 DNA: TGTGCCAGCAGTTACTCGAAACAGGGCAATGAGCAGTTCTTC

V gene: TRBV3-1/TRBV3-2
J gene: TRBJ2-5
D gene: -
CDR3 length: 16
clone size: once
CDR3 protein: CASSQDGGSYQETQYF
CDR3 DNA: TGTGCCAGCAGCCAAGACGGGGGATCGTACCAAGAGACCCAGTACTTC

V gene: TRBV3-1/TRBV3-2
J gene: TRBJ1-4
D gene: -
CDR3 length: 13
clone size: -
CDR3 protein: CASSQSSRHNLFF
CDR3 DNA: TGTGCCAGCAGCCAATCCTCTCGACATAACCTGTTTTTT

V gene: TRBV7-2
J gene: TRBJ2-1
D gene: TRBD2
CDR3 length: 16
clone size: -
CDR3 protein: CASSLASGSGGAEQFF
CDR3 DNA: TGTGCCAGCAGCTTAGCTTCCGGTAGCGGGGGGGCCGAGCAGTTCTTC

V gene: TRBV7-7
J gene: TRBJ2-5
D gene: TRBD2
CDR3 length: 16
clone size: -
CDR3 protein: CASSSGSGGSRETQYF
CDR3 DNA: TGTGCCAGCAGCTCCGGTAGCGGGGGGTCCCGAGAGACCCAGTACTTC

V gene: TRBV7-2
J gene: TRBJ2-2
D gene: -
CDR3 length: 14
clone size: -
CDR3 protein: CASSFDRASGELFF
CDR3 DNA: TGTGCCAGCAGCTTCGACAGAGCCTCAGGGGAGCTGTTTTTT

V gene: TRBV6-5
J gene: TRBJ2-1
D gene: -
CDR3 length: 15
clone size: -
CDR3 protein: CASSPFRDRNNEQFF
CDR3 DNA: TGTGCCAGCAGTCCCTTTCGGGATCGGAACAATGAGCAGTTCTTC

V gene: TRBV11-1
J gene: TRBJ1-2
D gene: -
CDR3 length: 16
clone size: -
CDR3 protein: CASSLVDGPGSYGYTF
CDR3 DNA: TGTGCCAGCAGCTTAGTAGATGGGCCAGGAAGCTATGGCTACACCTTC

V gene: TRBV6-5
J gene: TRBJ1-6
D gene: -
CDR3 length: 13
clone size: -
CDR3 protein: CASSYQRISPLHF
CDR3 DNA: TGTGCCAGCAGTTATCAGAGGATTTCACCCCTCCACTTT

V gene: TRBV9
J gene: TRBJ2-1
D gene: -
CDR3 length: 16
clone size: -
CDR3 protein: CASSVATTPGYNEQFF
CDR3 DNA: TGTGCCAGCAGCGTAGCTACGACTCCTGGGTACAATGAGCAGTTCTTC

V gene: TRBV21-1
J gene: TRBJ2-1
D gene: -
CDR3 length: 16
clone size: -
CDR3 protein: CASSKDGGGAYNEQFF
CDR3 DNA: TGTGCCAGCAGCAAAGACGGCGGGGGGGCCTACAATGAGCAGTTCTTC

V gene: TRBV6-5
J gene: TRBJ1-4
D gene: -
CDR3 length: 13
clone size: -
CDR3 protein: CATLNLGREKLFF
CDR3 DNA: TGTGCCACCCTGAACCTGGGGCGCGAAAAACTGTTTTTT

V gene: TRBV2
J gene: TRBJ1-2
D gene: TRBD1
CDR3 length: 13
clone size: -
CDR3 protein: CARITPDRDGYTF
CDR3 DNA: TGTGCCAGAATCACTCCGGACAGGGATGGCTACACCTTC

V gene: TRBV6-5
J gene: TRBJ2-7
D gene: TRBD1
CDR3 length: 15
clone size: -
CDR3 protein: CASSNSGTGFGEQYF
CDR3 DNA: TGTGCCAGCTCAAACTCGGGGACAGGGTTCGGCGAGCAGTACTTC